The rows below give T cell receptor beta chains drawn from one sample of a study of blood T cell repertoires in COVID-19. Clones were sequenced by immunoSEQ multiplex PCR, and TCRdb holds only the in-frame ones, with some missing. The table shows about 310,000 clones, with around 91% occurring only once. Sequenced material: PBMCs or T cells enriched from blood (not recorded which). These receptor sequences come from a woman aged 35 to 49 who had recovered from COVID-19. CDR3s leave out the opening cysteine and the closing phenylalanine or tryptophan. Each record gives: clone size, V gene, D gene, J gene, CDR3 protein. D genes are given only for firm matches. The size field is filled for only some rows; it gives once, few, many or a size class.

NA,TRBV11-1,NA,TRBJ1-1,ASSLNGQMNTEAF
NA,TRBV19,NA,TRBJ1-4,ASSIGGGQGEKLF
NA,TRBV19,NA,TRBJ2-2,ASNGQNTGELF
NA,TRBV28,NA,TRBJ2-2,ASSLRFRELF
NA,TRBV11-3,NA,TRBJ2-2,ASSRRAGIATGELF
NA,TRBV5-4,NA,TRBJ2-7,ASSSPGHFSYEQY
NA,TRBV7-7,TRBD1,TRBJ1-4,ASSPDPDRGREKLF
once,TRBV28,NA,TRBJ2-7,ASSLSRATYEQY
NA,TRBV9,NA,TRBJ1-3,ASSVRGGNSGNTIY
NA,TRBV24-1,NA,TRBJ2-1,ATRGVDRDEQF
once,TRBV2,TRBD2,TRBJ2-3,ASSGDGSSGRGDTQY
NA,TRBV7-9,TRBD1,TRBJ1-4,ASRSGTANEKLF
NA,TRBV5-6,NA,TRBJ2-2,ASKLGRGAGELF
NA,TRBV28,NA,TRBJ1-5,ASTWGVDQPQH
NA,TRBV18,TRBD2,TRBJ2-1,ASSLEAGGLDEQF
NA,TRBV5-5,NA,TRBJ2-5,ASSGWKTQQETQY
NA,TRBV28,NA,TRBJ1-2,ASSFTGSYGYT
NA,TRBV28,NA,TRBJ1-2,ATTPGGVTNYGYT
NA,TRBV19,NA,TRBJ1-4,ASSISGTGNEKLF
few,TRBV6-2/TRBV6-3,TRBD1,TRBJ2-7,ASSYSRTGGWYEQY